One and the same sample provided the 20 T cell receptor beta chains below, sequenced in a study of control samples from healthy donors and cancer patients. Assay: immunoSEQ multiplex PCR; the TCRdb copy retains only in-frame clones and omits some. The table includes fewer than 200,000 clones, roughly 93% detected once. Sequenced material: blood. Every receptor here comes from a man younger than 35 in good health.

V usage is TRBV18 and J usage is TRBJ1-1; possible D gene TRBD1, 5 bases. From germline, CDR1 is KGHSH and CDR2 LQKENI. V shed 5 bases and J shed 1 base, with 14 bases lying between them. The CDR3 loop spans 15 amino acids. The CDR3, as DNA: TGTGCCAGCTCAGGCCGTGGGACGGCGAACACTGAAGCTTTCTTT. This encodes CASSGRGTANTEAFF.

This chain joins TRBV15 and TRBJ2-1, with D maybe TRBD2 (5 bases). The germline V gene encodes CDR1 LNHNV and CDR2 YYDKDF (reference sequence). The CDR3 covers 12 residues. The V end was cut by 8 bases, the J end by 7 bases, with 12 bases between. In DNA, the CDR3 is TGTGCCACCGGAGGTTTCGGGAATGAGCAGTTCTTC. It is translated as CATGGFGNEQFF.

The chain uses TRBV5-1 and TRBJ1-1; D not certain. Germline CDR1 and CDR2: SGHRS and YFSETQ. This CDR3 comprises 13 residues. Trimming left V 3 bases short and J 4 bases short, with 10 bases between. The DNA of the CDR3 is TGCGCCAGCAGCTCCAATGACGGCACTGAAGCTTTCTTT. It codes for CASSSNDGTEAFF.

This chain joins TRBV12-3 or TRBV12-4 and TRBJ2-7, with TRBD1 matching over 8 bases. V was pared by 6 bases and J by 2 bases, with 3 bases of the junction left unmatched. CDR3 size: 13 residues. The DNA for the CDR3 is TGTGCCAGCAGACGGACAGGGACCTACGAGCAGTACTTC. Translation gives CASRRTGTYEQYF.

This chain links TRBV5-6 with TRBJ1-2; 8 nucleotides match TRBD1. The CDR3 is made up of 15 amino acids. V lost 5 bases to trimming and J lost 8 bases; unmatched junction nucleotides: 14. Per the germline V gene, CDR1 is SGHDT and CDR2 is YYEEEE. The CDR3 reads CASRPGRQGLWGYTF. CDR3 sequence (DNA): TGTGCCAGCAGACCTGGGAGACAGGGGCTTTGGGGCTACACCTTC.

The V call is TRBV28, the J call TRBJ1-1; TRBD1 matches at 7 bases. V lost 7 bases and J lost 3; bases outside the gene matches: 14. This CDR3 has 16 amino acids. The germline V gene has CDR1 MDHEN and CDR2 SYDVKM. In nucleotides, the CDR3 is TGTGCCAGCACCCAAGGGGGCGCATTGGGGGACACTGAAGCTTTCTTT. Translation: CASTQGGALGDTEAFF.

This chain connects TRBV30 to TRBJ1-6, with D possibly TRBD1 on 6 matching bases. The CDR3 totals 13 residues. Between the trimmed V and J ends, which lost 3 bases and 8 bases, there was a span of 11 bases. Germline CDR1 GTSNPN, CDR2 SVGIG (reference sequence). CDR3 region: CAWRDRQDSPLHF. CDR3 sequence (DNA): TGTGCCTGGAGGGACAGACAGGATTCACCCCTCCACTTT.

The CDR3 region has the DNA TGTGCCAGCAGCTTATCTGGCGGGGATTACTCCTACAATGAGCAGTTCTTC. Translation: CASSLSGGDYSYNEQFF. The chain links TRBV7-3 to TRBJ2-1, with TRBD2 as a possible D gene (6 bases). CDR1 is SGHTA, CDR2 FQGTGA, per germline. This CDR3 comprises 17 residues. The germline V and J ends were trimmed by 2 bases and 0 bases, with 14 bases remaining between them.

This clone was seen just once. The rearrangement links TRBV24-1 to TRBJ2-7, with D possibly being TRBD1 (6 bases). Between the trimmed V and J ends, which lost 3 bases and 9 bases, there was a span of 17 bases. Germline assignment: CDR1 KGHDR and CDR2 SFDVKD. The CDR3 runs 14 residues. This CDR3 reads CATSDSVRGSGQYF. The CDR3 DNA reads as TGTGCCACCAGTGATAGTGTTAGGGGGAGCGGGCAGTACTTC.

The chain uses TRBV14 and TRBJ1-1, with D possibly TRBD1 on 5 matching bases. V gave up 6 bases and J gave up 1 base, with 12 bases separating them. Germline CDR1 and CDR2: SGHDN and FVKESK. This CDR3 is 14 amino acids long. The CDR3 spells CASRRPGKNTEAFF. As DNA, the CDR3 is TGTGCCAGCAGAAGACCAGGGAAGAACACTGAAGCTTTCTTT.

This chain joins TRBV25-1 and TRBJ1-2; D is undetermined. CDR3 length: 11 residues. The germline V and J ends were trimmed by 0 bases and 6 bases, with 2 bases remaining between them. Per germline, CDR1 MGHDK and CDR2 SYGVNS. The CDR3 DNA reads as TGTGCCAGCAGTGAATATGATGGCTACACCTTC. It specifies CASSEYDGYTF.

This chain connects TRBV5-1 to TRBJ1-1; D gene uncertain. This CDR3 region has 14 residues. CDR1 is SGHRS, CDR2 YFSETQ, per germline. V lost 0 bases and J 3 bases, leaving 9 bases between the germline ends. In nucleotides, the CDR3 is TGCGCCAGCAGCTTGGAAGGGCCCGACACTGAAGCTTTCTTT. Its translation: CASSLEGPDTEAFF.

The genes are TRBV12-3 or TRBV12-4 and TRBJ2-1; D gene unclear. The length of the CDR3 is 11 residues. With 5 bases removed from V and 2 bases from J, the gap between germline ends came to 1 base. CDR3 residues: CASSTYNEQFF. The CDR3 bases are TGTGCCAGCAGTACCTACAATGAGCAGTTCTTC.

The J gene is TRBJ1-1, the V gene TRBV3-1 (or the pseudogene TRBV3-2); weak D call: TRBD1 (5 bases). Per the germline V gene, CDR1 is LGHDT and CDR2 is YNNKEL (reference sequence). CDR3 length: 14 residues. V was pared by 9 bases and J by 1 base, with 15 bases between. The DNA for the CDR3 is TGTGCCAGTACGGGGGGGGTAAAGAACACTGAAGCTTTCTTT. It encodes CASTGGVKNTEAFF.

This clone has a single count. The genes are TRBV2 and TRBJ2-3, with 8 bases lining up with TRBD2. V dropped 7 bases and J dropped 2; count of bases not matched to a gene: 5. The CDR3 is 14 residues long. The germline CDR1 and CDR2 sequences are SNHLY and FYNNEI. CDR3 in amino acids: CASNPTSVTDTQYF. The CDR3 coding sequence is TGTGCCAGCAACCCGACTAGCGTCACAGATACGCAGTATTTT.

The chain carries TRBV19 and TRBJ1-4, with D unclear. Germline-derived CDR1 and CDR2 are LNHDA and SQIVND (reference sequence). The CDR3 length is 14 residues. V gave up 2 bases and J gave up 4 bases, with 8 bases separating them. Here the CDR3 DNA reads TGTGCCAGTAGTATATGGCAGGATAATGAAAAACTGTTTTTT. It yields the protein CASSIWQDNEKLFF.

The rearrangement joins TRBV3-1 (or the pseudogene TRBV3-2) to TRBJ1-2, with D hard to call. V lost 1 base and J lost 8, with 14 bases in between. Germline V gene lookup returns CDR1 LGHDT and CDR2 YNNKEL (reference sequence). The CDR3 sequence is 14 residues long. The CDR3 DNA reads as TGTGCCAGCAGCCAAGTAGGTGGAGAAAGGGGCTACACCTTC. It specifies CASSQVGGERGYTF.

The chain employs TRBV7-9 and TRBJ2-2; D remains unclear. Trimming removed 2 bases at V and 1 base at J, with 20 bases between. The CDR3 runs to 19 residues. Germline CDR1 reads SEHNR; CDR2 reads FQNEAQ (reference sequence). Written as DNA, the CDR3 is TGTGCCAGCAGCTTAAGGTTTCTCGGAGACGTGGGGAACACCGGGGAGCTGTTTTTT. Protein sequence: CASSLRFLGDVGNTGELFF.

The gene calls are TRBV14 and TRBJ2-7; D ambiguous. The CDR3 runs 13 residues. Germline-derived CDR1 and CDR2 are SGHDN and FVKESK. V gave up 4 bases and J gave up 6 bases, with 13 bases separating them. CDR3 amino acids: CASSLGVVTEQYF. In DNA, the CDR3 is TGTGCCAGCAGCCTCGGAGTGGTGACCGAGCAGTACTTC.

V and J are TRBV7-3 and TRBJ1-1; the D is unclear. Germline lookup yields CDR1 SGHTA and CDR2 FQGTGA. The CDR3 is 12 residues long. V was pared by 3 bases and J by 9 bases, with 11 bases between. CDR3 nucleotide sequence: TGTGCCAGCAGCTTCACTCGTAAGCAAGCTTTCTTT. Translated: CASSFTRKQAFF.